A single sample gave rise to the 27 T cell receptor beta chains below, sequenced in a study of T cell repertoires in cytomegalovirus infection. One entry per CDR3 protein results from TCRdb running MiXCR on the reads. The sample consists of about 100,000 distinct CDR3 sequences, more than 15% of them appearing once. The sequenced material came from PBMCs. Receptor source: a human donor in good health (CMV status not recorded). Some clones in this sample may be carry-over from other donors' samples.

This clonotype was counted ten times or more. The chain couples TRBV28 to TRBJ2-5, with D perhaps matching TRBD1 (5 bases). The CDR3 has 14 amino acids. The V end was cut by 5 bases, the J end by 2 bases, with 12 bases between. Germline CDR1 reads MDHEN; CDR2 reads SYDVKM. DNA of the CDR3: TGTGCCAGCAGTCCCGCGACAGTACAAGAGACCCAGTACTTC. Its translation: CASSPATVQETQYF.

V and J are TRBV5-8 and TRBJ1-2; maybe TRBD1 (6 bases). V shed 1 base and J shed 4 bases, with 14 bases lying between them. This CDR3 is 15 amino acids long. Looked up from germline, CDR1 is SGHTS and CDR2 is YDEGEE. The CDR3 sequence: CASSLKGGVIYGYTF. CDR3 nucleotides: TGTGCCAGCAGCTTGAAGGGGGGTGTAATCTATGGCTACACCTTC.

Ten or more counts support this clonotype. The V call is TRBV7-6, the J call TRBJ1-2; TRBD1 might be the D (5 bases). CDR3 size: 13 residues. Germline-derived CDR1 and CDR2 are SGHVS and FNYEAQ. V dropped 4 bases and J dropped 2 bases, with 8 bases sitting between them. CDR3 bases: TGTGCCAGCAGCTCGGGACGGAACTATGGCTACACCTTC. It codes for CASSSGRNYGYTF. Supplemented by reference TRBV7-6 and TRBJ1-2, the full variable domain reads GAGVSQSPRYKVTKRGQDVALRCDPISGHVSLYWYRQALGQGPEFLTYFNYEAQQDKSGLPNDRFSAERPEGSISTLTIQRTEQRDSAMYRCASSSGRNYGYTFGSGTRLTVV.

This clonotype was counted many times. The V call is TRBV7-9, the J call TRBJ2-1, with 7 bases matching TRBD2. The CDR3 has 14 residues. The V gene's germline CDR1 is SEHNR and CDR2 FQNEAQ (reference sequence). Trimming took 5 bases from V and 12 from J; bases not matched to a gene: 13. CDR3 nucleotide sequence: TGTGCCAGCAGCGTAGAGGCCGGGAGGCCACCGCAGTTCTTC. Amino acids: CASSVEAGRPPQFF.

This clonotype has a handful of counts. The rearrangement links TRBV20-1 to TRBJ1-1; no definite D call. This CDR3 has 14 amino acids. Germline assignment: CDR1 DFQATT and CDR2 SNEGSKA (reference sequence). The V end was cut by 2 bases, the J end by 1 base, with 11 bases between. The CDR3 loop reads CSARNRGRNTEAFF. CDR3 coding DNA: TGCAGTGCTAGAAACCGGGGTCGGAACACTGAAGCTTTCTTT.

V usage is TRBV12-5 and J usage is TRBJ2-1; 7 bases are a match to TRBD2. The V gene's germline CDR1 is LGHNT and CDR2 FRNRAP. J was trimmed by 7 bases and V by 6 bases; bases with no gene match: 6. The CDR3 consists of 13 residues. The CDR3 DNA reads as TGTGCTAGTGGCCCACTCGGGGGGAATGAGCAGTTCTTC. Its protein product is CASGPLGGNEQFF.

This clonotype was counted many times. The DNA for the CDR3 is TGTGCCATCAGTGAGTCCCAGGTTAACTATGGCTACACCTTC. Translated, it gives CAISESQVNYGYTF. V usage is TRBV10-3 and J usage is TRBJ1-2; no clear D gene. Germline CDR1 is ENHRY and CDR2 is SYGVKD. Trimming pared 0 bases from V and 1 base from J, leaving 6 bases between. The CDR3 totals 14 residues.

The chain links TRBV6-4 to TRBJ2-1; D unclear. The CDR3 runs 13 residues. From germline, CDR1 is MRHNA and CDR2 SNTAGT. Trimming left V 8 bases short and J 8 bases short, with 16 bases between. The CDR3 DNA reads as TGTGCCAGCTGCCCGACCCTGGTCCATGAGCAGTTCTTC. Translated, it gives CASCPTLVHEQFF.

This rearrangement joins TRBV7-6 to TRBJ2-7; no definite D call. The V end lost 2 bases, the J end lost 3 bases, and 11 bases lay between the germline ends. The germline V gene encodes CDR1 SGHVS and CDR2 FNYEAQ. CDR3 length: 14 residues. The CDR3, as DNA: TGTGCCAGCAGCTTACCACCAGGAGACTACGAGCAGTACTTC. Protein: CASSLPPGDYEQYF. The full variable domain, in which reference TRBV7-6 and TRBJ2-7 provide the parts outside the CDR3, is GAGVSQSPRYKVTKRGQDVALRCDPISGHVSLYWYRQALGQGPEFLTYFNYEAQQDKSGLPNDRFSAERPEGSISTLTIQRTEQRDSAMYRCASSLPPGDYEQYFGPGTRLTVT.

This clonotype was seen only a few times. The chain joins TRBV2 to TRBJ2-3; no clear D gene. This CDR3 contains 13 residues. V lost 1 base to trimming and J lost 2 bases, with 4 bases between them. Germline CDR1 SNHLY, CDR2 FYNNEI. For the CDR3, the DNA is TGTGCCAGCAGTGAAGATCTCACAGATACGCAGTATTTT. Translated: CASSEDLTDTQYF. Complete variable domain (other parts from reference TRBV2 and TRBJ2-3): EPEVTQTPSHQVTQMGQEVILRCVPISNHLYFYWYRQILGQKVEFLVSFYNNEISEKSEIFDDQFSVERPDGSNFTLKIRSTKLEDSAMYFCASSEDLTDTQYFGPGTRLTVL.

The table lists this clonotype with many counts. V and J are TRBV7-9 and TRBJ2-3; 13 bases line up with TRBD2. The CDR3 totals 15 residues. CDR1 is SEHNR, CDR2 FQNEAQ, per germline (reference sequence). The V and J ends lost 10 bases and 4 bases, in that order; junction bases with no gene match: 8. The DNA for the CDR3 is TGTGCCACCGTGAGGACTAGCGGGGGCGCAGATACGCAGTATTTT. Amino acid sequence: CATVRTSGGADTQYF.

The genes are TRBV28 and TRBJ2-7; maybe TRBD2 (6 bases). Trimming left V 6 bases short and J 0 bases short, with 15 bases between. This CDR3 has 15 amino acids. Germline V gives CDR1 MDHEN, CDR2 SYDVKM. In DNA form, the CDR3 reads TGTGCCAGCAGCCCCCCGGGACTGAGCTCCTACGAGCAGTACTTC. Residues: CASSPPGLSSYEQYF.

A few counts support this clonotype. The rearrangement uses TRBV20-1 and TRBJ2-7; D may be TRBD2 (6 bases). V was clipped by 5 bases and J by 3 bases, with 20 bases between them. This CDR3 contains 15 residues. Germline V gene sequence: CDR1 DFQATT, CDR2 SNEGSKA (reference sequence). This CDR3 is CSAQAGWRGVYEQYF. The CDR3 DNA reads TGCAGTGCTCAGGCGGGCTGGCGGGGAGTCTACGAGCAGTACTTC.

The table lists this clonotype with a few counts. This chain connects TRBV14 to TRBJ2-2; no clear D gene. Germline CDR1 reads SGHDN; CDR2 reads FVKESK. V was clipped by 4 bases and J by 3 bases, with 9 bases between them. The CDR3 covers 14 residues. The CDR3: CASSLGRYTGELFF. The CDR3 DNA follows: TGTGCCAGCAGCCTAGGACGGTACACCGGGGAGCTGTTTTTT.

The J gene is TRBJ2-4, the V gene TRBV20-1; D uncertain. Trimming stripped 1 base from V and 0 bases from J, with 7 bases between. Germline loops: CDR1 DFQATT, CDR2 SNEGSKA (reference sequence). The CDR3 runs to 14 residues. CDR3 in amino acids: CSARGQVAKNIQYF. The CDR3 DNA reads as TGCAGTGCTAGAGGCCAGGTAGCCAAAAACATTCAGTACTTC.

The chain couples TRBV10-3 to TRBJ1-5; tentative D call: TRBD1 (6 bases). The CDR3 sequence is 16 residues long. Germline CDR1 ENHRY, CDR2 SYGVKD. Trimming took 0 bases from V and 3 from J, leaving 12 bases between them. The chain's CDR3 is CAISESKQGFNQPQHF. CDR3 DNA sequence: TGTGCCATCAGTGAGTCTAAACAGGGATTCAATCAGCCCCAGCATTTT.

This clonotype showed up many times. The V gene is TRBV7-2, the J gene TRBJ2-6; D remains ambiguous. From germline, CDR1 is SGHTA and CDR2 FQGNSA. With 5 bases removed from V and 0 bases from J, the gap between germline ends came to 8 bases. The CDR3 loop spans 15 amino acids. In DNA, the CDR3 is TGTGCCAGCAGCCAAAGTATCTCTGGGGCCAACGTCCTGACTTTC. Translated: CASSQSISGANVLTF.

A remark on this clonotype: This may be a read error: a much more frequent sequence differs by one nucleotide. The chain uses TRBV7-2 and TRBJ1-3, with a possible D match to TRBD1 (5 bases). CDR3 length: 16 amino acids. Germline V gene data show CDR1 as SGHTA and CDR2 as FQGNSA. CDR3 in DNA: TGTGCCAGCAGCCTGGGGCCCCTACACTCTGGAAACACCATATTTTTT. Protein: CASSLGPLHSGNTIFF.

This clonotype occurred many times. The chain combines TRBV6-1 with TRBJ1-2; D is possibly TRBD1 (5 bases). Germline-derived CDR1 and CDR2 are MNHNS and SASEGT. The CDR3 is made up of 13 amino acids. V gave up 2 bases and J gave up 4 bases, with 8 bases separating them. The CDR3 coding sequence is TGTGCCAGCAGTGAACGACAGTCCTATGGCTACACCTTC. This codes for CASSERQSYGYTF.

About this clonotype: This may be a read error, as it is one base from a much larger clone. The chain has TRBV20-1 and TRBJ1-4; 8 positions agree with TRBD1. From germline, CDR1 is DFQATT and CDR2 SNEGSKA (reference sequence). CDR3 size: 16 residues. CDR3 sequence reads: CSARDRGHLTNKKLFF. The CDR3 DNA reads as TGCAGTGCTAGAGACAGGGGGCACTTAACTAATAAAAAACTGTTTTTT.

The chain carries TRBV6-6 and TRBJ1-2; D gene ambiguous. V lost 7 bases, J lost 8 bases, and 20 bases lay in between. The CDR3 spans 14 residues. CDR1 is MNHNY, CDR2 SVGAGI, per germline (reference sequence). The chain's CDR3 is CASTGTGVYSGYTF. The CDR3 DNA reads TGTGCCAGCACCGGAACGGGCGTTTACTCCGGCTACACCTTC.

The chain recombines TRBV7-3 with TRBJ1-2; 7 positions agree with TRBD1. Trimming removed 3 bases from V and 2 bases from J; junction bases left unmatched: 6. Germline CDR1 and CDR2: SGHTA and FQGTGA. The length of the CDR3 is 15 residues. The CDR3 reads CASSFGPTGNYGYTF. The DNA for the CDR3 is TGTGCCAGCAGCTTCGGACCGACAGGGAACTATGGCTACACCTTC.

This clonotype was seen a handful of times. This chain uses TRBV29-1 with TRBJ2-7, with 8 bases fitting TRBD1. The CDR3 sequence is 13 residues long. V lost 7 bases and J lost 0; bases outside the gene matches: 5. The germline V gene encodes CDR1 SQVTM and CDR2 ANQGSEA. CDR3 in amino acids: CSARQGPSYEQYF. CDR3 coding DNA: TGCAGCGCTCGACAGGGGCCCTCCTACGAGCAGTACTTC.

This clonotype was detected ten times or more. This chain links TRBV7-9 with TRBJ2-1; D not resolved. Germline V gene lookup returns CDR1 SEHNR and CDR2 FQNEAQ (reference sequence). V gave up 5 bases and J gave up 8 bases, with 13 bases separating them. The CDR3 length is 13 residues. The CDR3 DNA follows: TGTGCCAGCAGCCCCCAGATACCGGATGAGCAGTTCTTC. Its translation is CASSPQIPDEQFF.

This clonotype was counted only a few times. The V call is TRBV10-3, the J call TRBJ1-1, with a tentative D call TRBD1 (5 bases). The CDR3 covers 15 residues. V was clipped by 3 bases and J by 8 bases, with 19 bases between them. From germline, CDR1 is ENHRY and CDR2 SYGVKD. The CDR3 bases are TGTGCCATCAGTGACCCCGGGCTGGGGGAAGCCGAAGCTTTCTTT. It translates to CAISDPGLGEAEAFF.

This clonotype occurred a few times. This chain joins TRBV5-4 and TRBJ1-2; TRBD1 aligns across 7 bases. V was pared by 4 bases and J by 4 bases, with 4 bases of the junction left unmatched. CDR1 SGHNT and CDR2 YYREEE come from the germline V gene (reference sequence). The CDR3 is 13 residues long. The CDR3 loop reads CASSRQGVYGYTF. The CDR3 nucleotides are TGTGCCAGCAGCAGACAGGGTGTCTATGGCTACACCTTC.

This chain uses TRBV5-5 with TRBJ2-2, with D uncertain. CDR1 is SGHKS and CDR2 is YYEKEE in the germline V gene (reference sequence). V was pared by 1 base and J by 0 bases, with 10 bases between. The CDR3 length is 16 residues. The CDR3 spells CASSLSPTTNTGELFF. CDR3 coding DNA: TGTGCCAGCAGCTTGAGTCCAACCACGAACACCGGGGAGCTGTTTTTT.